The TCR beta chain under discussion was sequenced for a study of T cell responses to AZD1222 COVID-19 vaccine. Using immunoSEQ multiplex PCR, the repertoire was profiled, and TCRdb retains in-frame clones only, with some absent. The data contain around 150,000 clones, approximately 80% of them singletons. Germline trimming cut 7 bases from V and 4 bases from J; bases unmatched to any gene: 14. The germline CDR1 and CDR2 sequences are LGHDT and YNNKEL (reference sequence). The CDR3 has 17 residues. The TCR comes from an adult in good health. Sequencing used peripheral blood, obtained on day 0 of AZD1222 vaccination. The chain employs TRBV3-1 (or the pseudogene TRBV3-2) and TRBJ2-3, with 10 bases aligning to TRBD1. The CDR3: CASTKGVDRGRADTQYF. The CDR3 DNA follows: TGTGCCAGCACCAAAGGGGTCGACAGGGGGCGCGCAGATACGCAGTATTTT.